A single sample is the source of the 7 T cell receptor beta chains below, sequenced in a study of blood T cell repertoires in COVID-19. Repertoires were generated with immunoSEQ multiplex PCR, while TCRdb's copy carries only in-frame clones and drops some. Here the sample spans around 150,000 clones, about 88% being singletons. Material: peripheral blood. The receptor set was obtained from a man between 18 and 35 years old with acute or convalescent COVID-19.

The V call is TRBV5-1, the J call TRBJ2-5; TRBD1 matches at 10 bases. The germline gives CDR1 SGHRS, CDR2 YFSETQ. The CDR3 has 15 residues. Trimming removed 4 bases from V and 2 bases from J; junction bases left unmatched: 5. DNA of the CDR3: TGCGCCAGCAGCCCCTGGACAGGGGGACAAGAGACCCAGTACTTC. It encodes CASSPWTGGQETQYF.

This chain joins TRBV2 and TRBJ2-5; 8 positions agree with TRBD1. In germline, CDR1 is SNHLY, CDR2 FYNNEI. The length of the CDR3 is 14 residues. V shed 8 bases, J shed 5 bases, and the junction held 10 bases outside the gene matches. CDR3 loop: CASATTGVGETQYF. The CDR3 DNA is TGTGCCAGCGCGACGACAGGGGTGGGGGAGACCCAGTACTTC.

This clone is a singleton in its sample. The chain employs TRBV4-1 and TRBJ1-3; no definite D call. Germline loops: CDR1 MGHRA, CDR2 YSYEKL. V gave up 2 bases and J gave up 0 bases, with 8 bases separating them. The CDR3 runs 15 residues. For the CDR3, the DNA is TGCGCCAGCAGCCAACCCGCGAACTCTGGAAACACCATATATTTT. This translates into CASSQPANSGNTIYF.

The chain has TRBV7-2 and TRBJ1-5, with D hard to call. The CDR3 is 14 amino acids. V dropped 1 base and J dropped 1 base, with 5 bases sitting between them. Germline V CDR1 and CDR2: SGHTA, FQGNSA. CDR3 in amino acids: CASSLVSSNQPQHF. In nucleotides, the CDR3 is TGTGCCAGCAGCTTAGTTTCGAGCAATCAGCCCCAGCATTTT.

The chain has TRBV30 and TRBJ1-4, with 9 bases lining up with TRBD1. The V gene's germline CDR1 is GTSNPN and CDR2 SVGIG (reference sequence). The ends lost 5 bases at V and 8 bases at J; junction bases unmatched: 21. The CDR3 has 18 residues. DNA of the CDR3: TGTGCCTGGTCTAGCACGCGAAGTACAGGGGGCGCGGGGGAAAAACTGTTTTTT. Translating gives CAWSSTRSTGGAGEKLFF. The full variable domain, in which reference TRBV30 and TRBJ1-4 provide the parts outside the CDR3, is SQTIHQWPATLVQPVGSPLSLECTVEGTSNPNLYWYRQAAGRGLQLLFYSVGIGQISSEVPQNLSASRPQDRQFILSSKKLLLSDSGFYLCAWSSTRSTGGAGEKLFFGSGTQLSVL.

Only a few counts were recorded for this clone. The genes are TRBV18 and TRBJ2-1; weak D call: TRBD1 (6 bases). Looked up from germline, CDR1 is KGHSH and CDR2 is LQKENI. This CDR3 has 13 amino acids. V dropped 3 bases and J dropped 10 bases, with 13 bases sitting between them. The CDR3 coding sequence is TGTGCCAGCTCACCGGACAGTGAAGGGGAGCAGTTCTTC. Its translation is CASSPDSEGEQFF.

The V call is TRBV11-2, the J call TRBJ2-3; 7 nucleotides match TRBD2. Germline V gene data show CDR1 as SGHAT and CDR2 as FQNNGV. The V segment lost 7 bases and the J segment 2 bases; nucleotides outside the gene matches: 6. The CDR3 runs to 14 residues. CDR3: CASKPAGDTDTQYF. The CDR3, as DNA: TGTGCCAGCAAACCCGCGGGGGACACAGATACGCAGTATTTT.